The text below deals with one T cell receptor beta chain. The ends were cut back, 6 bases at V and 2 bases at J, with 18 bases in the middle. Germline CDR1 SGHVS, CDR2 FNYEAQ. The CDR3 covers 16 residues. This sample was included in a study of control samples from healthy donors and cancer patients. The protocol was immunoSEQ multiplex PCR, while the TCRdb copy is restricted to in-frame clones and leaves out a portion. The repertoire consists of around 230,000 clones, with just under 95% occurring once and the leading ten covering approximately 1.5%. The chain has TRBV7-6 and TRBJ2-3; D may correspond to TRBD1 or TRBD2 (5 bases each). The source is a man in his fifties or sixties in good health. The sample consisted of blood. CDR3 nucleotides: TGTGCCAGCAGTCACCACCGGGACCCATTCACAGATACGCAGTATTTT. Translated: CASSHHRDPFTDTQYF.